This T cell receptor (beta chain) originates from a study of blood T cell repertoires in COVID-19. The Seattle patients joined while their infection was active and were tracked longitudinally afterward. This clone has a single count. Profiling relied on immunoSEQ multiplex PCR, and the TCRdb table lists in-frame clones only, not all of them. The sample yields some 56,000 clones, approximately 87% seen once. Trimming at V came to 5 bases and at J to 3 bases, leaving 5 bases not matched to a gene. The CDR3 consists of 15 residues. Germline V gene sequence: CDR1 MDHEN, CDR2 SYDVKM. The chain is built from TRBV28 and TRBJ2-7; 12 bases fit TRBD2. The source is a woman aged 60-75 years with COVID-19, enrolled during active disease. Material for sequencing was peripheral blood. The CDR3 DNA reads as TGTGCCAGCAGTGAACTAGCGGGAGGACACTACGAGCAGTACTTC. Translation gives CASSELAGGHYEQYF.